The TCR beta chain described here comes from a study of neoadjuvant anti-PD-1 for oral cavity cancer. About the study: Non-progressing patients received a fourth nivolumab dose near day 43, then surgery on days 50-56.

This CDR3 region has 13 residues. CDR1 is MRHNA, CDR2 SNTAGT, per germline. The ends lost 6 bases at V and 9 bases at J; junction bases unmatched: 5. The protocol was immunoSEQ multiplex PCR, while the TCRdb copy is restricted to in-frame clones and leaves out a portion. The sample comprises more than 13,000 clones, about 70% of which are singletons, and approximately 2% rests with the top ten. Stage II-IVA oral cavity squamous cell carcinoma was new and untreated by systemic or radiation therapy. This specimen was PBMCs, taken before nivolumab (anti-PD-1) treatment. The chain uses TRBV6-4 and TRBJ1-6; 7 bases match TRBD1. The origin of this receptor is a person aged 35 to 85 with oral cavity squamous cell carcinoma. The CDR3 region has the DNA TGTGCCAGCAGCGAGGGGGCGAGTTCACCCCTCCACTTT. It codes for CASSEGASSPLHF.